This T cell receptor beta chain was sequenced during a study of naive and memory T cell subsets. Both TRBC1 and TRBC2 were covered by a beta constant-region primer of two equimolar oligonucleotides. TCRdb reprocessed the UMI-ligation and nested PCR reads with MiXCR, giving one entry per CDR3 protein. This table has over 75,000 distinct CDR3 sequences, around 12% appearing once. Germline CDR1 KGHDR, CDR2 SFDVKD. Trimming removed 9 bases at V and 1 base at J, with 10 bases between. The CDR3 contains 13 residues. This sequence joins TRBV24-1 and TRBJ2-3, with a weak D call TRBD2 (5 bases). The source material was central memory CD4+ T cells from blood. This TCR was recovered from a human donor in good health. CDR3 loop: CATEGTRTDTQYF. For the CDR3, the DNA is TGTGCCACCGAGGGAACACGCACAGATACGCAGTATTTT.